The source of this T cell receptor (beta chain) is a study of T cell clonotyping in hematopoietic cell transplantation. Method: immunoSEQ multiplex PCR; TCRdb's copy keeps in-frame clones and lacks some. The data contain 25,000 to 35,000 clones, 60% to 80% of them singletons. V lost 0 bases, J lost 5 bases, and 3 bases stayed unmatched. This CDR3 is 15 amino acids long. CDR1 and CDR2 (germline): SGDLS, YYNGEE. Specified time point: recipient sample about 28 days before transplant, after cytoreduction. This sequence joins TRBV9 and TRBJ2-5; TRBD2 matches 11 bases. This clonotype was obtained from a man aged 50 to 60 with myelodysplastic syndrome. Some clones in this sample may be carry-over from other donors' samples. The sequencing used peripheral blood mononuclear cells, collected before stem cell transplant. The CDR3 spells CASSVGVAGGETQYF. The CDR3 DNA reads TGTGCCAGCAGCGTAGGGGTAGCGGGGGGGGAGACCCAGTACTTC.